This T cell receptor beta chain came from a study of blood T cell repertoires in COVID-19. Overall study: In each case, the material was cDNA or gDNA derived from T cells, B-cell-depleted T cells, or PBMCs.

J was trimmed by 1 base and V by 5 bases; bases with no gene match: 12. The CDR3 is 18 residues long. The germline CDR1 and CDR2 sequences are MNHEY and SMNVEV (reference sequence). For recovered donors of Cohort 3, there were two negative PCRs, clearance, or symptom resolution. The protocol was immunoSEQ multiplex PCR, while the TCRdb copy is restricted to in-frame clones and leaves out a portion. The table has approximately 470,000 clones, around 90% seen once. This clone has more than one count but fewer than ten. This chain joins TRBV27 and TRBJ1-5; 9 nucleotides line up with TRBD1. Material: PBMCs or T cells enriched from blood (not recorded which). The TCR sequence derives from a woman between 18 and 29 years old who had recovered from COVID-19. The CDR3 bases are TGTGCCAGCAGTCTCTCCGGGACAGGGAACCCAAGCAATCAGCCCCAGCATTTT. Translated, it gives CASSLSGTGNPSNQPQHF.